Here is one T cell receptor (beta chain) with its context. As processed by the authors: The assay estimated nucleated cells by amplifying reference gene primers. Measured with immunoSEQ multiplex PCR; TCRdb has only the in-frame clones, and not every one. V and J calls and clone size are given by that table; D and trimming were obtained from the DNA. The table lists 130,000 to 150,000 clones, roughly 83% of them singletons, with approximately 3% in the top ten. The sample originates from a study of blood T cell repertoires in COVID-19. Overall study: COVID-19 samples from acute and convalescent phases originated in the United States, Italy and Spain. PBMCs, B-cell-depleted T cells, or T cells were the source of the cDNA or gDNA that made up the material.

Germline V gene sequence: CDR1 MNHNS, CDR2 SASEGT. The CDR3 contains 17 residues. J was trimmed by 5 bases and V by 4 bases; bases with no gene match: 15. The rearrangement uses TRBV6-1 and TRBJ2-3; 7 bases agree with TRBD2. The specimen sequenced was peripheral blood. The clonotype originates from a woman aged 80 or older with acute or convalescent COVID-19. CDR3 protein: CASSVGPQGGGRDTQYF. The CDR3 bases are TGTGCCAGCAGTGTAGGGCCCCAGGGCGGGGGTAGAGATACGCAGTATTTT.